The sequence of this T cell receptor (beta chain) was determined in a study of CD4 T cells in relation to SARS-CoV-2 and coronaviruses (dated by TCRdb to 2020 to 2023). Study-wide context: The ViraFEST assay cultured PBMCs with antigen for roughly nine days, then sequenced TCR beta CDR3s to find antigen-specific clonal expansions. A median age of about 35 years, with a range of about 20 to 75 years, was recorded for the full convalescent cohort of some 12 patients. Of the 12 convalescent patients, 8 were male and 4 were female, and two of the subjects were Hispanic. HLA restriction was mapped for shared crossreactive spike epitopes using patient-derived lymphoblastoid cell lines. Memory CD4+ T cell crossreactivity between SARS-CoV-2 and common cold coronavirus spike proteins was assessed at the TCR clonotype level in the study. The Adaptive Biotechnologies TCR-sequencing kit was used to sequence samples from three pre-COVID donors and the naive versus memory experiments, whereas other data were Illumina-based. A different, Illumina-based TCR-beta assay was used to sequence expansion assays from other donors in the study. The research as a whole found: The study was limited by small numbers of patients and tested TCRs. Sequencing naive versus memory cells indicated that the assay picks up memory recall responses, not primary responses primed during culture. Memory CD4+ clonotypes crossrecognizing SARS-CoV-2 and at least one common cold coronavirus spike were found in about 61% of donors. Crossreactive clones showed significantly weaker SARS-CoV-2-driven expansion than monoreactive clones, consistent with antigenic imprinting. Crossreactivity analysis was centred on spike protein, so crossreactivity against other viral proteins was not assessed. Because no donor provided both pre-pandemic and post-infection samples, tracing the source of pre-existing responses was limited.

As to this clone: Its antigen is currently not known. Base-call qualities are not available, and no considerably larger clone is one nucleotide away.

CDR3 length: 18 amino acids, cysteine to phenylalanine. Left in the record is the CDR3 DNA by itself, 54 bases read in frame from the first base. Reading the germline V gene (reference sequence) gives CDR1 MNHEY and CDR2 SMNVEV. V lost 7 bases and J lost 4 bases, and the count of bases not matched to a germline gene is 14. To separate naive from memory CD4+ T cells, cryopreserved PBMCs first underwent CD4 enrichment and then EasySep naive CD4+ T cell enrichment. For roughly 11 days, sorted naive or memory CD4+ T cells (under 110,000) were cultured at a 1:1 ratio with T cell-depleted PBMCs and CEF peptides. In general, every peptide culture condition was set up in three replicate wells. Ficoll-Paque PLUS gradient centrifugation was used to isolate PBMCs from either whole blood or leukapheresis product. PBMCs were either cryopreserved at -140 degrees C or used fresh in the expansion assay. The QIAamp Micro DNA Kit was used to extract genomic DNA from the CD4+ T cells.

CEF-cultured naive and memory CD4+ T cell DNA received survey-level immunoSEQ TCR-beta sequencing. The authors' pipeline ran thus. During preprocessing, nonproductive sequences were removed, as were CDR3s that did not start with C, did not end with F or W, or were shorter than 7 amino acids. The MANAFEST web app was used to call antigen-specific clonotypes on the basis of expansion compared with the reference and with other culture wells. To be counted as positive, a clone had to show significant expansion compared with the reference culture, at an FDR below 0.05, in 2 of 3 replicate wells. A further requirement for positive clones was significant expansion compared with all other tandem wells, along with an odds ratio above 5. Cultured and uncultured naive and memory CD4+ repertoires were searched for CDR3s previously identified as spike- and CEF-reactive. CDR3 homology was measured as pairwise Levenshtein distance, computed with the stringdist R package after trimming three terminal residues from each end. The clones in this table, taken by TCRdb from immuneACCESS, are in-frame only. Not every clone is retained; where verified, under half of the shortfall comes from an unresolved V gene, and the cause of the rest is unknown. For V, J and clone size, that table is used; D and trimming come from the DNA. In this sample the table shows 38,000 or so clones, approximately 80% of which occur a single time. About 20% of the sample is taken by the ten largest.

This receptor was obtained from an adult with COVID-19. Source material: memory CD4+ T cells from PBMCs, cultured in vitro. The cell subset or site tag for this specimen amounts to: memory (non-naive) CD4+ T cells. The rearrangement combines TRBV27 with TRBJ2-3, and TRBD2 aligns with 13 junction nucleotides. The sequence in DNA is TGTGCCAGCACCCGAGGGACTAGCGGGATGGTTGGCGCAGATACGCAGTATTTT. Its amino acids are CASTRGTSGMVGADTQYF.